This T cell receptor (beta chain) was recorded in a study of early T cells in non-severe SARS-CoV-2 infection. In the library, individual cDNA molecules carried attached unique molecular identifiers. TCRdb processed the 5' RACE reads anew with MiXCR; each CDR3 protein has one entry. This sample has tens of thousands of distinct CDR3 sequences; 23% occur once, and the top ten carry 3.5% to 5%. In this sample, this clonotype turned up a few times. Germline-derived CDR1 and CDR2 are SGHTA and FQGNSA. V lost 2 bases, J lost 2 bases, and 7 bases lay in between. The CDR3 is made up of 14 amino acids. The receptor comes from an adult who was a healthcare worker with PCR-confirmed SARS-CoV-2 infection or an uninfected control (not recorded which). The specimen comprised whole blood, sampled at baseline. The chain recombines TRBV7-2 with TRBJ1-3, with unresolved D. The CDR3 region is CASSLLGPGNTIYF. DNA for the CDR3: TGTGCCAGCAGCTTATTAGGGCCTGGAAACACCATATATTTT. The full variable domain, its missing parts supplied by reference TRBV7-2 and TRBJ1-3, is GAGVSQSPSNKVTEKGKDVELRCDPISGHTALYWYRQSLGQGLEFLIYFQGNSAPDKSGLPSDRFSAERTGGSVSTLTIQRTQQEDSAVYLCASSLLGPGNTIYFGEGSWLTVV.